These 24 T cell receptor beta chains came from one sample sequenced in a study of early T cells in non-severe SARS-CoV-2 infection. TCRdb called the 5' RACE reads again in MiXCR, with one record for every CDR3 protein. Of 80,000 to 95,000 distinct CDR3 sequences listed, 13% to 15% are singletons. The sequencing input was whole blood. These receptors were taken from an adult who was a healthcare worker with PCR-confirmed SARS-CoV-2 infection or an uninfected control (not recorded which).

This clonotype was picked up a small number of times. V gene TRBV11-2 combines with J gene TRBJ2-7; 10 bases match TRBD1. Losses at the gene ends were 2 bases for V and 5 bases for J; bases not matched to a gene: 6. This CDR3 spans 15 amino acids. Germline values: CDR1 SGHAT, CDR2 FQNNGV. CDR3 region: CASSLSRDRGHEQYF. The DNA for the CDR3 is TGTGCCAGCAGCTTAAGCCGGGACAGGGGTCACGAGCAGTACTTC.

The chain recombines TRBV10-3 with TRBJ2-3; 9 nucleotides align to TRBD2. The germline gives CDR1 ENHRY, CDR2 SYGVKD. V gave up 6 bases and J gave up 2 bases; unmatched junction bases: 3. The CDR3 is 14 residues long. This CDR3 reads CAISLAGATDTQYF. The CDR3 DNA is TGTGCCATCAGCTTAGCGGGGGCCACAGATACGCAGTATTTT.

The chain links TRBV7-2 to TRBJ2-3; TRBD1 matches 9 bases. The CDR3 has 14 amino acids. The V and J ends lost 5 bases and 7 bases, in that order; junction bases with no gene match: 7. CDR1 is SGHTA, CDR2 FQGNSA, per germline. The CDR3 reads CASSAGTGKNTQYF. CDR3 DNA: TGTGCCAGCAGCGCCGGGACAGGGAAGAATACGCAGTATTTT. Supplemented by reference TRBV7-2 and TRBJ2-3, the full variable domain reads GAGVSQSPSNKVTEKGKDVELRCDPISGHTALYWYRQSLGQGLEFLIYFQGNSAPDKSGLPSDRFSAERTGGSVSTLTIQRTQQEDSAVYLCASSAGTGKNTQYFGPGTRLTVL.

CDR3 nucleotides: TGCGCCAGCAGCTTGGAGGCCCGGGCAGATACGCAGTATTTT. This codes for CASSLEARADTQYF. The chain uses TRBV5-1 and TRBJ2-3; D is unresolved. The V and J ends lost 0 bases and 4 bases respectively, with 9 bases between them. The CDR3 extends over 14 amino acids. The germline gives CDR1 SGHRS, CDR2 YFSETQ.

The J gene is TRBJ1-5, the V gene TRBV6-2 or TRBV6-3; D is possibly TRBD1 (6 bases). Germline values: CDR1 MNHEY, CDR2 SVGEGT. V lost 6 bases and J 11 bases, leaving 20 bases between the germline ends. CDR3 length: 14 residues. DNA of the CDR3: TGTGCCAGCAGCGAGGCAGGGGCCGTCGGGTCCCAGCATTTT. It encodes CASSEAGAVGSQHF.

In its sample, this clonotype was seen a few times. The rearrangement uses TRBV3-1 and TRBJ2-5, with 7 nucleotides matching TRBD2. Germline values: CDR1 LGHDT, CDR2 YNNKEL (reference sequence). The CDR3 is 14 residues long. The V and J ends lost 4 bases and 1 base, in that order; junction bases with no gene match: 3. This CDR3 is CASSPSGAQETQYF. The CDR3 bases are TGTGCCAGCAGCCCAAGCGGGGCCCAAGAGACCCAGTACTTC.

This clonotype showed up many times. The chain links TRBV27 to TRBJ1-2; tentatively, D is TRBD1 (5 bases). Per germline, CDR1 MNHEY and CDR2 SMNVEV (reference sequence). V lost 8 bases and J lost 5, with 18 bases in between. CDR3 length: 14 amino acids. CDR3 sequence reads: CASRLGHDGYGYTF. In DNA, the CDR3 is TGTGCCAGCCGCCTAGGACACGATGGATATGGCTACACCTTC.

This clonotype was seen ten or more times. The rearrangement uses TRBV27 and TRBJ2-6; TRBD2 agrees at 9 bases. V lost 5 bases, J lost 0 bases, and 20 bases stayed unmatched. This CDR3 comprises 22 residues. Germline CDR1 and CDR2: MNHEY and SMNVEV (reference sequence). DNA of the CDR3: TGTGCCAGCAGTCCCCGGGGCCAGGGAGGGACTAGCCCCCCCTCTGGGGCCAACGTCCTGACTTTC. Translation gives CASSPRGQGGTSPPSGANVLTF. The full variable domain, its missing parts supplied by reference TRBV27 and TRBJ2-6, is EAQVTQNPRYLITVTGKKLTVTCSQNMNHEYMSWYRQDPGLGLRQIYYSMNVEVTDKGDVPEGYKVSRKEKRNFPLILESPSPNQTSLYFCASSPRGQGGTSPPSGANVLTFGAGSRLTVL.

The genes are TRBV2 and TRBJ2-3; D not certain. Trimming removed 8 bases from V and 7 bases from J, with 10 bases in between. Per germline, CDR1 SNHLY and CDR2 FYNNEI. CDR3 length: 11 residues. The CDR3 nucleotides read TGTGCCAGCTCCTATACTAATACGCAGTATTTT. This sequence encodes CASSYTNTQYF. The full variable domain, with the rest looked up from reference TRBV2 and TRBJ2-3, is EPEVTQTPSHQVTQMGQEVILRCVPISNHLYFYWYRQILGQKVEFLVSFYNNEISEKSEIFDDQFSVERPDGSNFTLKIRSTKLEDSAMYFCASSYTNTQYFGPGTRLTVL.

The gene calls are TRBV6-5 and TRBJ1-1; possible D gene TRBD1, 6 bases. Looked up from germline, CDR1 is MNHEY and CDR2 is SVGAGI. The V gene lost 7 bases and the J gene lost 6 bases, with 21 bases spanning the gap. This CDR3 is 15 amino acids long. CDR3 in amino acids: CASNSGGAEHAEAFF. Here the CDR3 DNA reads TGTGCCAGCAATTCCGGGGGGGCCGAACACGCTGAAGCTTTCTTT.

This clonotype was recorded a few times. This chain links TRBV5-1 with TRBJ1-1; D is ambiguous. Germline assignment: CDR1 SGHRS and CDR2 YFSETQ. Trimming cost V 4 bases and J 4 bases, with 14 bases left between them. This CDR3 contains 14 residues. The CDR3 region is CASSLSGSFTEAFF. The CDR3 DNA reads as TGCGCCAGCAGCCTCTCCGGGTCGTTCACTGAAGCTTTCTTT.

V gene TRBV18 combines with J gene TRBJ1-2; 7 bases are a match to TRBD1. The CDR3 runs to 13 residues. Germline values: CDR1 KGHSH, CDR2 LQKENI. The junction had 10 bases not matched to a gene; V was cut back by 6 bases and J by 9 bases. The CDR3 sequence is CASSRDRVESYTF. In nucleotides, the CDR3 is TGTGCCAGCTCTCGCGACAGGGTCGAGAGCTACACCTTC.

This clonotype was seen repeatedly, ten times or more. The rearrangement uses TRBV5-5 and TRBJ2-2; D is possibly TRBD1 (5 bases). This CDR3 comprises 14 residues. CDR1 SGHKS and CDR2 YYEKEE come from the germline V gene (reference sequence). V shed 0 bases and J shed 5 bases, with 8 bases lying between them. CDR3 sequence reads: CASSLDPGTGELFF. CDR3 in DNA: TGTGCCAGCAGCTTGGATCCAGGGACCGGGGAGCTGTTTTTT. Supplemented by reference TRBV5-5 and TRBJ2-2, the full variable domain reads DAGVTQSPTHLIKTRGQQVTLRCSPISGHKSVSWYQQVLGQGPQFIFQYYEKEERGRGNFPDRFSARQFPNYSSELNVNALLLGDSALYLCASSLDPGTGELFFGEGSRLTVL.

This clonotype has more than one count but fewer than ten. The chain combines TRBV20-1 with TRBJ1-1, with D maybe TRBD1 (6 bases). The CDR3 runs 13 residues. In germline, CDR1 is DFQATT, CDR2 SNEGSKA (reference sequence). Trimming stripped 6 bases from V and 3 bases from J, with 14 bases between. The CDR3 DNA follows: TGCAGTGCCCGAGGGACACTAGACACTGAAGCTTTCTTT. It codes for CSARGTLDTEAFF.

This clonotype was counted between two and nine times. This chain joins TRBV7-8 and TRBJ1-3; no definite D call. From germline, CDR1 is SGHVS and CDR2 FQNEAQ. The CDR3 length is 15 residues. The V end was cut by 5 bases, the J end by 1 base, with 12 bases between. CDR3 DNA: TGTGCCAGCAGCGTACGAAGGAGTTCTGGAAACACCATATATTTT. Its protein product is CASSVRRSSGNTIYF.

This chain connects TRBV6-2 or TRBV6-3 to TRBJ1-2; perhaps TRBD1 as D (5 bases). CDR1 and CDR2 from the germline V gene are MNHEY and SVGEGT. V was trimmed by 4 bases and J by 4 bases, leaving 10 bases between them. The CDR3 is made up of 13 amino acids. The CDR3, as DNA: TGTGCCAGCAGTTGGGGCAGGGCCTATGGCTACACCTTC. The encoded protein is CASSWGRAYGYTF.

This clonotype has at least ten counts. This chain links TRBV23-1 with TRBJ1-4, with D unclear. TRBV23-1 is designated an ORF whose function remains uncertain. Trimming stripped 11 bases from V and 5 bases from J, with 12 bases between. This CDR3 is 12 amino acids long. The CDR3 sequence is CAPRMENEKLFF. The CDR3 DNA reads TGCGCCCCGCGAATGGAGAATGAAAAACTGTTTTTT.

This clonotype was counted between two and nine times. J is TRBJ1-2 and V is TRBV7-2; no firm D call. This CDR3 region has 15 residues. V gave up 2 bases and J gave up 6 bases, with 16 bases separating them. Germline V CDR1 and CDR2: SGHTA, FQGNSA. The CDR3 bases are TGTGCCAGCAGCTTATTGGGGAGCAAACCCGATGGCTACACCTTC. Translating gives CASSLLGSKPDGYTF.

This clonotype was found once. The genes are TRBV12-5 and TRBJ1-1; D possibly corresponds to TRBD1 (5 bases). This CDR3 region has 16 residues. The V end was cut by 2 bases, the J end by 1 base, with 14 bases between. The germline V gene encodes CDR1 LGHNT and CDR2 FRNRAP. The CDR3 region is CASGLLLGRANTEAFF. In nucleotides, the CDR3 is TGTGCTAGTGGTTTGTTGTTGGGGCGAGCGAACACTGAAGCTTTCTTT.

This clonotype appeared many times. This chain links TRBV7-3 with TRBJ2-2; a weak D match, TRBD2 (5 bases). Looked up from germline, CDR1 is SGHTA and CDR2 is FQGTGA. The V end was cut by 0 bases, the J end by 6 bases, with 8 bases between. The CDR3 totals 14 residues. CDR3 nucleotides: TGTGCCAGCAGCTTAACTGTACTAGCCGGGGAGCTGTTTTTT. Its protein is CASSLTVLAGELFF.

This clonotype was seen a few times. The gene calls are TRBV6-5 and TRBJ2-1, with 7 bases fitting TRBD1. The germline V gene encodes CDR1 MNHEY and CDR2 SVGAGI. The CDR3 has 15 amino acids. Trimming took 5 bases from V and 2 from J; bases not matched to a gene: 6. CDR3 DNA: TGTGCCAGCAGTGTACAGGGGCCCCCCTACAATGAGCAGTTCTTC. It is translated as CASSVQGPPYNEQFF.

This clonotype has more than one count but fewer than ten. The genes are TRBV9 and TRBJ2-6, with D unclear. Germline lookup yields CDR1 SGDLS and CDR2 YYNGEE. The germline V and J ends were trimmed by 0 bases and 2 bases, with 12 bases remaining between them. This CDR3 is 17 amino acids long. As DNA, the CDR3 is TGTGCCAGCAGCGTAGTCCCCCAGCCTCCTGGGGCCAACGTCCTGACTTTC. Translated, it gives CASSVVPQPPGANVLTF.

This clonotype was counted ten times or more. J is TRBJ2-5 and V is TRBV5-1, with 8 positions matching TRBD1. Looked up from germline, CDR1 is SGHRS and CDR2 is YFSETQ. The CDR3 sequence is 13 residues long. With V trimmed by 6 bases and J by 1 base, 2 bases remained unmatched. CDR3 region: CASKDRVQETQYF. Here the CDR3 DNA reads TGCGCCAGCAAGGACAGGGTCCAAGAGACCCAGTACTTC.

The chain is built from TRBV3-1 and TRBJ2-3; TRBD2 is a possible D gene (6 bases). This CDR3 comprises 12 residues. CDR1 and CDR2 from the germline V gene are LGHDT and YNNKEL (reference sequence). V was trimmed by 7 bases and J by 4 bases, leaving 9 bases between them. As DNA, the CDR3 is TGTGCCAGCAAGTCGGGGGCAGATACGCAGTATTTT. It translates to CASKSGADTQYF.